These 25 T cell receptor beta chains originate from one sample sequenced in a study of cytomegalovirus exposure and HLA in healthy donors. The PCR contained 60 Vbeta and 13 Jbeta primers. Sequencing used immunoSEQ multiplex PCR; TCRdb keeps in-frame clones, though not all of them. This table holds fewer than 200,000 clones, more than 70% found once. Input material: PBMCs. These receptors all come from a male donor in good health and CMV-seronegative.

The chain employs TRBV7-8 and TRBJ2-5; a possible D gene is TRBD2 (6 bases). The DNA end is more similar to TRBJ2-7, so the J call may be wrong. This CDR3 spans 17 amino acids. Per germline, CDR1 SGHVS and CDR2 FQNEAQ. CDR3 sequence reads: CASSPTVTDYLTYEQYF. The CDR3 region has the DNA TGTGCCAGCAGCCCCACCGTTACGGACTACCTGACCTACGAGCAGTACTTC.

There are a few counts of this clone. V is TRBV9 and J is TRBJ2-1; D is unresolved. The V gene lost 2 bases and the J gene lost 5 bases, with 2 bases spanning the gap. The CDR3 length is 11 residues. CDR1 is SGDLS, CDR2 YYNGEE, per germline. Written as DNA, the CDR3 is TGTGCCAGCAGCGTTAACAATGAGCAGTTCTTC. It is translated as CASSVNNEQFF. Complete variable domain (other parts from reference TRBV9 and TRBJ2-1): DSGVTQTPKHLITATGQRVTLRCSPRSGDLSVYWYQQSLDQGLQFLIQYYNGEERAKGNILERFSAQQFPDLHSELNLSSLELGDSALYFCASSVNNEQFFGPGTRLTVL.

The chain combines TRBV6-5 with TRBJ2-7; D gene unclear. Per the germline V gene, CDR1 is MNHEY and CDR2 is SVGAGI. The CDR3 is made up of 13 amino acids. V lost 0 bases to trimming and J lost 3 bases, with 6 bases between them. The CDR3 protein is CASSYSSYYEQYF. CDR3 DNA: TGTGCCAGCAGTTACTCTAGTTACTACGAGCAGTACTTC.

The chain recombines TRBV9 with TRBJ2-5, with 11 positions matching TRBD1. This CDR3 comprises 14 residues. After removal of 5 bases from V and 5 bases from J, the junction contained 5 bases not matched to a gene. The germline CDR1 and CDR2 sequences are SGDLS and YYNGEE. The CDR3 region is CASSGGTGGETQYF. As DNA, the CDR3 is TGTGCCAGCAGTGGGGGGACAGGGGGGGAGACCCAGTACTTC.

DNA of the CDR3: TGCGCCAGCAGCCAATACTTGGCGGCGGATGAGCAGTTCTTC. Its protein product is CASSQYLAADEQFF. The chain combines TRBV5-1 with TRBJ2-1; no firm D call. V was cut by 4 bases and J by 8 bases, with 16 bases left in between. Germline V lookup: CDR1 SGHRS, CDR2 YFSETQ. The CDR3 is 14 residues long.

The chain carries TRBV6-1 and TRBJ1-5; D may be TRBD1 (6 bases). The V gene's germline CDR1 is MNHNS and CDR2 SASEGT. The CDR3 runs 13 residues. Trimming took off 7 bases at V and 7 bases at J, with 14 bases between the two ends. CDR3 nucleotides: TGTGCCAGCAAGGCGGGGGGCACCCAGCCCCAGCATTTT. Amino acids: CASKAGGTQPQHF.

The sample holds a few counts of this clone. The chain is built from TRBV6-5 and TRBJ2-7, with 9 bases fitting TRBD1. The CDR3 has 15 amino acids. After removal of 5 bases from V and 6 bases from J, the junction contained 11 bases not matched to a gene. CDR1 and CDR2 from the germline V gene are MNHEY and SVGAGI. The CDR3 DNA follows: TGTGCCAGCAGTCCGACCGGGACAGGGAGCCGCGAGCAGTACTTC. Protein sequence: CASSPTGTGSREQYF.

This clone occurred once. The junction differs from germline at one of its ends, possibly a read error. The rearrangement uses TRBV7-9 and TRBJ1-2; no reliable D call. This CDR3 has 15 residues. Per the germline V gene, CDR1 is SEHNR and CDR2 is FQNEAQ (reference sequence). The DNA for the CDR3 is TGTTCCAGCAGCTTAGCGGGGAGAGGTGTCTATGGCTACACCTTC. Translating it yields CSSSLAGRGVYGYTF. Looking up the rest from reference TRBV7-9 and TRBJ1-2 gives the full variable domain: DTGVSQNPRHKITKRGQNVTFRCDPISEHNRLYWYRQTLGQGPEFLTYFQNEAQLEKSRLLSDRFSAERPKGSFSTLEIQRTEQGDSAMYLCSSSLAGRGVYGYTFGSGTRLTVV.

The CDR3 DNA follows: TGTGCCAGCAGCGGGACATTTAGGGCGCCGGACACTGAAGCTTTCTTT. Residues: CASSGTFRAPDTEAFF. The V and J genes are TRBV9 and TRBJ1-1; D perhaps matches TRBD1 (5 bases). V lost 3 bases and J lost 3, with 18 bases in between. Germline CDR1 SGDLS, CDR2 YYNGEE. The CDR3 contains 16 residues.

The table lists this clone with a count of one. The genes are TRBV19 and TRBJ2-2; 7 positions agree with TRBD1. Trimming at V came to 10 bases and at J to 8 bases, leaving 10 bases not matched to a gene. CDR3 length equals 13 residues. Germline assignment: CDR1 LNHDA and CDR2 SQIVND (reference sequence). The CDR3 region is CATRDRGRGELFF. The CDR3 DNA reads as TGTGCCACCCGGGATAGGGGGCGGGGGGAGCTGTTTTTT.

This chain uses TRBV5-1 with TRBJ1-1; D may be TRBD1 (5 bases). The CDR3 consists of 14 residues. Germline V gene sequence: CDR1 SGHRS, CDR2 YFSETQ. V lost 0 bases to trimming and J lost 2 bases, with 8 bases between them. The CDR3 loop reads CASSLVQGNTEAFF. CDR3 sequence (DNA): TGCGCCAGCAGCTTGGTTCAGGGAAACACTGAAGCTTTCTTT.

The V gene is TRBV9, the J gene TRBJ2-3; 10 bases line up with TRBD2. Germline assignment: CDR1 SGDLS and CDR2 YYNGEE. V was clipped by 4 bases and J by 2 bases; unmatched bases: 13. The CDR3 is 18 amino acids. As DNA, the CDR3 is TGTGCCAGCAGCTCCCTCCCAAATAGCGGGGGGACCACAGATACGCAGTATTTT. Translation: CASSSLPNSGGTTDTQYF.

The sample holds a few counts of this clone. CDR3 bases: TGTGCCAGCACGCCGGGACAGGGGTCCTATGGCTACACCTTC. It is translated as CASTPGQGSYGYTF. J is TRBJ1-2 and V is TRBV6-4, with 10 bases fitting TRBD1. Trimming took 7 bases from V and 4 from J; bases not matched to a gene: 6. Germline CDR1 is MRHNA and CDR2 is SNTAGT. CDR3 length equals 14 residues.

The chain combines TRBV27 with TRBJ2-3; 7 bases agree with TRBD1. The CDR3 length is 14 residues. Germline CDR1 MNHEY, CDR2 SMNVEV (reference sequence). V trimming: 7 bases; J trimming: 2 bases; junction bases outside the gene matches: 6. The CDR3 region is CASNRDSLTDTQYF. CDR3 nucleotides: TGTGCCAGCAATCGGGACAGCCTCACAGATACGCAGTATTTT.

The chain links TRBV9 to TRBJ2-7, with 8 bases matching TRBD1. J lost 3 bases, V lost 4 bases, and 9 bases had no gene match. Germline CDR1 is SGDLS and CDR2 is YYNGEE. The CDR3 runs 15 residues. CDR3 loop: CASSPNDRGNYEQYF. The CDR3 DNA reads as TGTGCCAGCAGCCCGAACGACAGGGGAAACTACGAGCAGTACTTC. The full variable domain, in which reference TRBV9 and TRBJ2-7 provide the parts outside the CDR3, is DSGVTQTPKHLITATGQRVTLRCSPRSGDLSVYWYQQSLDQGLQFLIQYYNGEERAKGNILERFSAQQFPDLHSELNLSSLELGDSALYFCASSPNDRGNYEQYFGPGTRLTVT.

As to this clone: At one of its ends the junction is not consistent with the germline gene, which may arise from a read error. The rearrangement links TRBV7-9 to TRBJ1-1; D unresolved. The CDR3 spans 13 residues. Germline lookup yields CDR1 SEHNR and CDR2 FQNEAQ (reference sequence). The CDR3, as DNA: TGTTCCAGCAGCTTAAGGGAGGTGAGTGAAGCTTTCTTT. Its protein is CSSSLREVSEAFF. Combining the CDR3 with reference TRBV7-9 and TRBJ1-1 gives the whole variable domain DTGVSQNPRHKITKRGQNVTFRCDPISEHNRLYWYRQTLGQGPEFLTYFQNEAQLEKSRLLSDRFSAERPKGSFSTLEIQRTEQGDSAMYLCSSSLREVSEAFFGQGTRLTVV.

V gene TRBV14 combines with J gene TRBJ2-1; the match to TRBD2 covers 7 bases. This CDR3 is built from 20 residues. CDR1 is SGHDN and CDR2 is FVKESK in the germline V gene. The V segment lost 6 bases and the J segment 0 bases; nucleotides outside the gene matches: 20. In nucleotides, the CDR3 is TGTGCCAGCAGACGAGGTGGTTCGGTAGCGGGCGTTAGCTCCTACAATGAGCAGTTCTTC. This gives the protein CASRRGGSVAGVSSYNEQFF.

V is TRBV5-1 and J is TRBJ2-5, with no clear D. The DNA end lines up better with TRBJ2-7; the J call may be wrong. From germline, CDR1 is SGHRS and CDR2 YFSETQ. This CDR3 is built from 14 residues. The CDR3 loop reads CASRTTVASYEQYF. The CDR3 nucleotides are TGCGCCAGCAGAACAACAGTTGCCTCCTACGAGCAGTACTTC.

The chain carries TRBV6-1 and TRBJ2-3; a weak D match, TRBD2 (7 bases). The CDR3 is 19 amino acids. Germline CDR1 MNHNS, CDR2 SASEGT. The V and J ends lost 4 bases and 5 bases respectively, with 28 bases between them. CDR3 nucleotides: TGTGCCAGCAGTGTACGTCCCGCGGGGGCCGAGACAACAAGAGATACGCAGTATTTT. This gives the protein CASSVRPAGAETTRDTQYF.

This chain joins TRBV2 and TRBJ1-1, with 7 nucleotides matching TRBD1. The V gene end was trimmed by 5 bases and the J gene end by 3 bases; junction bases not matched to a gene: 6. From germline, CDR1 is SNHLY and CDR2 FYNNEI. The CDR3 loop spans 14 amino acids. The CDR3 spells CASSTGDIDTEAFF. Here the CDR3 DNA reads TGTGCCAGCAGTACAGGGGACATTGACACTGAAGCTTTCTTT.

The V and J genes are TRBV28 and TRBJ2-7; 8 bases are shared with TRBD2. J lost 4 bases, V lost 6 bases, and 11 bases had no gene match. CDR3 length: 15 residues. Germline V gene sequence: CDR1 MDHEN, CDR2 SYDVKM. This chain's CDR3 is CASRETGTRGYEQYF. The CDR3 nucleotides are TGTGCCAGCAGAGAAACCGGGACTAGAGGGTACGAGCAGTACTTC. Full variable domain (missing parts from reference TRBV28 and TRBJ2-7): DVKVTQSSRYLVKRTGEKVFLECVQDMDHENMFWYRQDPGLGLRLIYFSYDVKMKEKGDIPEGYSVSREKKERFSLILESASTNQTSMYLCASRETGTRGYEQYFGPGTRLTVT.

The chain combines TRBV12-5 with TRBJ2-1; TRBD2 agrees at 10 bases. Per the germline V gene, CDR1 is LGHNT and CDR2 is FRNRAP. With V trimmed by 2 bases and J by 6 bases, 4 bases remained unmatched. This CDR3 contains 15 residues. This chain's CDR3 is CASGLWTSGINEQFF. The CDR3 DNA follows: TGTGCTAGTGGTTTGTGGACTAGCGGTATCAATGAGCAGTTCTTC.

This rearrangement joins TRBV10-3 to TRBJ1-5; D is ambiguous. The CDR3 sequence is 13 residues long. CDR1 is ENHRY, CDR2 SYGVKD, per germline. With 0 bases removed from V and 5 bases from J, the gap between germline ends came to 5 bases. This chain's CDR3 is CAISESGDQPQHF. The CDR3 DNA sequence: TGTGCCATCAGTGAGTCGGGCGATCAGCCCCAGCATTTT.

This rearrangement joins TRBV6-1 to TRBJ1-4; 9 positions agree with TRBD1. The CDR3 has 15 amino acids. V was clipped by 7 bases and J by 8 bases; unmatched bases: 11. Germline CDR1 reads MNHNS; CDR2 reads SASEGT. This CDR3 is CASIRDRELTEKLFF. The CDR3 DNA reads TGTGCCAGCATTCGGGACAGGGAATTAACCGAAAAACTGTTTTTT.

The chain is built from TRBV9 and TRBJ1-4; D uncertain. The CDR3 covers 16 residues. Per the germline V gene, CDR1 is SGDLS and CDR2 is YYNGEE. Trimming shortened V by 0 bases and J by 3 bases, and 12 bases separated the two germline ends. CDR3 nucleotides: TGTGCCAGCAGCGTAGACCCCGGAGCCCCTAATGAAAAACTGTTTTTT. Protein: CASSVDPGAPNEKLFF.